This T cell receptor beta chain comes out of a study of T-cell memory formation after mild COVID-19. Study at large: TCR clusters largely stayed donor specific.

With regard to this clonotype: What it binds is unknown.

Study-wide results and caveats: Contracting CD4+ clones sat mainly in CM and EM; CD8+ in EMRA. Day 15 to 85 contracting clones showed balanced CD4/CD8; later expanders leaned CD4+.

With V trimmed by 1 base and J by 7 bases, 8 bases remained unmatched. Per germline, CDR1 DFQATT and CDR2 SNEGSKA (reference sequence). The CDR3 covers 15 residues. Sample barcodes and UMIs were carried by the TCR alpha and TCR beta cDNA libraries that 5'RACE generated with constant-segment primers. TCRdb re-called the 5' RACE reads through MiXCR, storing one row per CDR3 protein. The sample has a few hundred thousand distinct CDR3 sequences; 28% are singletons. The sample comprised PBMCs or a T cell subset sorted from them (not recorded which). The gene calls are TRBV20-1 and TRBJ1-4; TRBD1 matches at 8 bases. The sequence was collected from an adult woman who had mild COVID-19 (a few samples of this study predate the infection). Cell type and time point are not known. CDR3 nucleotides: TGCAGTGCTAGAGTTCCGCAGGGGGCAGTTGAAAAACTGTTTTTT. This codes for CSARVPQGAVEKLFF.